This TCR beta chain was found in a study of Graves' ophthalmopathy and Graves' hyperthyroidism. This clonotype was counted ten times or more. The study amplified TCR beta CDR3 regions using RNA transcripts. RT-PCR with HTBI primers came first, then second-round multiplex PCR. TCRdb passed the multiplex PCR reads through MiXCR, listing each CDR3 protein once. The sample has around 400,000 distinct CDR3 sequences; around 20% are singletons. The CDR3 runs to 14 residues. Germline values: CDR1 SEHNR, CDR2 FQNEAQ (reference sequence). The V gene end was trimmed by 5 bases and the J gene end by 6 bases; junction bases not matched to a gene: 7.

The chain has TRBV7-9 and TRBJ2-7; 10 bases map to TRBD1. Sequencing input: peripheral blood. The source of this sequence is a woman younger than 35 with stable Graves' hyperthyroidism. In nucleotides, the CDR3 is TGTGCCAGCAGCCTAGGACAGGGGGAGGCCGAGCAGTACTTC. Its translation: CASSLGQGEAEQYF.